These 27 T cell receptor beta chains were all obtained from the same sample, sequenced in a study of shared T cell receptors in the human thymus. Generated by immunoSEQ multiplex PCR, the TCRdb table keeps only in-frame clones and is missing some. The sample lists 65,000 to 70,000 clones; nearly 95% were seen once. What was sequenced was thymocytes. The source of these receptors is a human donor.

The chain has TRBV28 and TRBJ1-1, with TRBD1 matching over 9 bases. V gave up 5 bases and J gave up 8 bases; unmatched junction bases: 12. The germline V gene encodes CDR1 MDHEN and CDR2 SYDVKM. The CDR3 totals 15 residues. The CDR3 spells CASSTSPGTGNEAFF. The CDR3 bases are TGTGCCAGCAGTACCTCCCCCGGGACAGGGAACGAAGCTTTCTTT.

The V and J genes are TRBV9 and TRBJ2-1, with D tentatively TRBD2 (6 bases). The ends were cut back, 3 bases at V and 0 bases at J, with 16 bases in the middle. The CDR3 sequence is 17 residues long. Germline-derived CDR1 and CDR2 are SGDLS and YYNGEE. The chain's CDR3 is CASSAPRDSFSYNEQFF. Here the CDR3 DNA reads TGTGCCAGCAGCGCCCCAAGGGACTCCTTCTCCTACAATGAGCAGTTCTTC.

This sequence joins TRBV4-3 and TRBJ1-5; tentative D call: TRBD1 (6 bases). Germline V gene lookup returns CDR1 LGHNA and CDR2 YSLEER. The CDR3 length is 15 residues. Trimming took off 4 bases at V and 0 bases at J, with 10 bases between the two ends. The CDR3 region is CASSPRGISNQPQHF. CDR3 in DNA: TGCGCCAGCAGCCCCAGGGGCATTAGCAATCAGCCCCAGCATTTT.

As DNA, the CDR3 is TGTGCCAGCAGCTTAAACTACTTCGGGAGCTATGGCTACACCTTC. Its translation is CASSLNYFGSYGYTF. V and J are TRBV13 and TRBJ1-2; D uncertain. Germline V gene lookup returns CDR1 PRHDT and CDR2 FYEKMQ (reference sequence). The CDR3 is 15 amino acids. The ends were cut back, 2 bases at V and 4 bases at J, with 14 bases in the middle. Variable domain in full (rest from reference TRBV13 and TRBJ1-2): AAGVIQSPRHLIKEKRETATLKCYPIPRHDTVYWYQQGPGQDPQFLISFYEKMQSDKGSIPDRFSAQQFSDYHSELNMSSLELGDSALYFCASSLNYFGSYGYTFGSGTRLTVV.

The gene calls are TRBV19 and TRBJ2-7, with 12 bases identical to TRBD2. Germline V gene lookup returns CDR1 LNHDA and CDR2 SQIVND (reference sequence). V trimming: 3 bases; J trimming: 1 base; junction bases outside the gene matches: 13. The CDR3 has 19 amino acids. This CDR3 is CASSISLAGGLFSSYEQYF. The CDR3 nucleotides read TGTGCCAGTAGTATCTCACTAGCGGGGGGCTTATTTTCATCCTACGAGCAGTACTTC. The full variable domain, with the rest looked up from reference TRBV19 and TRBJ2-7, is DGGITQSPKYLFRKEGQNVTLSCEQNLNHDAMYWYRQDPGQGLRLIYYSQIVNDFQKGDIAEGYSVSREKKESFPLTVTSAQKNPTAFYLCASSISLAGGLFSSYEQYFGPGTRLTVT.

The gene calls are TRBV5-1 and TRBJ2-3; 9 nucleotides agree with TRBD2. The germline V gene encodes CDR1 SGHRS and CDR2 YFSETQ. There are 18 residues in the CDR3. The V gene end was trimmed by 0 bases and the J gene end by 3 bases; junction bases not matched to a gene: 11. This CDR3 is CASSLAQWERGATDTQYF. The CDR3 coding sequence is TGCGCCAGCAGCTTGGCCCAATGGGAGCGGGGGGCTACAGATACGCAGTATTTT.

The rearrangement joins TRBV30 to TRBJ1-1; the D gene is possibly TRBD1 (6 bases). The V gene lost 0 bases and the J gene lost 6 bases, with 23 bases spanning the gap. The CDR3 contains 17 residues. Germline CDR1 and CDR2: GTSNPN and SVGIG (reference sequence). CDR3 protein: CAWSVLGQPPSSAEAFF. CDR3 bases: TGTGCCTGGAGTGTCCTTGGACAGCCCCCATCCTCCGCTGAAGCTTTCTTT.

The V call is TRBV7-2, the J call TRBJ2-5; 9 positions match TRBD2. Per the germline V gene, CDR1 is SGHTA and CDR2 is FQGNSA. The J segment lost 0 bases and the V segment lost 1 base, leaving 3 bases of the junction unmatched. The CDR3 consists of 16 residues. CDR3 DNA: TGTGCCAGCAGCTTAGGTAGCGGGGGAAACCAAGAGACCCAGTACTTC. Translating it yields CASSLGSGGNQETQYF.

The chain couples TRBV4-1 to TRBJ2-7, with 9 bases matching TRBD2. Germline trimming cut 0 bases from V and 0 bases from J; bases unmatched to any gene: 3. The CDR3 has 16 amino acids. Germline-derived CDR1 and CDR2 are MGHRA and YSYEKL. CDR3 protein: CASSQDRRGGSYEQYF. For the CDR3, the DNA is TGCGCCAGCAGCCAAGATCGGCGGGGGGGCTCCTACGAGCAGTACTTC.

The chain joins TRBV7-8 to TRBJ2-7; TRBD1 matches 7 bases. Germline V gene data show CDR1 as SGHVS and CDR2 as FQNEAQ. The CDR3 has 16 amino acids. Trimming took 5 bases from V and 2 from J; bases not matched to a gene: 12. CDR3 coding DNA: TGTGCCAGCAGCACTAAGACAGGGAGCAATACCTACGAGCAGTACTTC. The encoded protein is CASSTKTGSNTYEQYF. The full variable domain, completed using reference TRBV7-8 and TRBJ2-7, is GAGVSQSPRYKVAKRGQDVALRCDPISGHVSLFWYQQALGQGPEFLTYFQNEAQLDKSGLPSDRFFAERPEGSVSTLKIQRTQQEDSAVYLCASSTKTGSNTYEQYFGPGTRLTVT.

This chain uses TRBV5-4 with TRBJ1-6; D call uncertain. Germline loops: CDR1 SGHNT, CDR2 YYREEE (reference sequence). Trimming pared 0 bases from V and 8 bases from J, leaving 21 bases between. The CDR3 spans 18 residues. The CDR3 reads CASSLGAQDKPFYSPLHF. The CDR3 nucleotides read TGTGCCAGCAGCTTGGGAGCACAAGACAAGCCTTTTTATTCACCCCTCCACTTT. The full variable domain, with the rest looked up from reference TRBV5-4 and TRBJ1-6, is ETGVTQSPTHLIKTRGQQVTLRCSSQSGHNTVSWYQQALGQGPQFIFQYYREEENGRGNFPPRFSGLQFPNYSSELNVNALELDDSALYLCASSLGAQDKPFYSPLHFGNGTRLTVT.

The chain couples TRBV5-1 to TRBJ1-4, with D possibly TRBD1 on 5 matching bases. The CDR3 length is 16 residues. Deletions cut 1 base from V and 8 bases from J, with 18 bases between. The germline V gene encodes CDR1 SGHRS and CDR2 YFSETQ. CDR3 protein: CASSLIYSGSWEKLFF. CDR3 DNA: TGCGCCAGCAGCTTGATTTACTCAGGGAGCTGGGAAAAACTGTTTTTT. Together with reference TRBV5-1 and TRBJ1-4, the CDR3 gives the full variable domain: KAGVTQTPRYLIKTRGQQVTLSCSPISGHRSVSWYQQTPGQGLQFLFEYFSETQRNKGNFPGRFSGRQFSNSRSEMNVSTLELGDSALYLCASSLIYSGSWEKLFFGSGTQLSVL.

This sequence joins TRBV4-3 and TRBJ1-2; the D is unclear. Between the trimmed V and J ends, which lost 0 bases and 5 bases, there was a span of 16 bases. Germline V gene data show CDR1 as LGHNA and CDR2 as YSLEER. This CDR3 spans 16 amino acids. The DNA for the CDR3 is TGCGCCAGCAGCCAAGATATTTCTAAAGGGATATATGGCTACACCTTC. Protein product: CASSQDISKGIYGYTF.

The rearrangement joins TRBV7-6 to TRBJ2-3; 8 positions agree with TRBD2. The junction had 7 bases not matched to a gene; V was cut back by 5 bases and J by 3 bases. The CDR3 spans 15 residues. The V gene's germline CDR1 is SGHVS and CDR2 FNYEAQ. CDR3 protein: CASSRGTSKTDTQYF. The CDR3 DNA sequence: TGTGCCAGCAGCCGTGGGACTAGTAAAACAGATACGCAGTATTTT.

This chain connects TRBV11-2 to TRBJ2-2, with a tentative D call TRBD2 (6 bases). The CDR3 consists of 15 residues. Germline assignment: CDR1 SGHAT and CDR2 FQNNGV. V lost 5 bases and J lost 7, with 17 bases in between. The CDR3 DNA reads as TGTGCCAGCAGCCCCCGTGGGAGGAATCACGGGGAGCTGTTTTTT. Its translation: CASSPRGRNHGELFF.

The CDR3 protein is CASSALAGEVGYNEQFF. Written as DNA, the CDR3 is TGTGCCAGCAGTGCACTAGCGGGGGAAGTGGGTTACAATGAGCAGTTCTTC. The chain is built from TRBV2 and TRBJ2-1, with TRBD2 matching over 11 bases. The V gene end was trimmed by 4 bases and the J gene end by 4 bases; junction bases not matched to a gene: 9. Looked up from germline, CDR1 is SNHLY and CDR2 is FYNNEI. CDR3 length: 17 amino acids.

In its sample, this clone was seen once. The V call is TRBV2, the J call TRBJ2-2; 8 bases line up with TRBD1. The CDR3 has 16 amino acids. With 4 bases clipped from V and 5 bases from J, the junction kept 9 bases outside the gene matches. Germline values: CDR1 SNHLY, CDR2 FYNNEI. The CDR3 sequence: CASSGRQGRRTGELFF. The CDR3 DNA follows: TGTGCCAGCAGTGGTCGACAGGGGCGGAGGACCGGGGAGCTGTTTTTT.

The V and J genes are TRBV6-5 and TRBJ2-5, with TRBD1 identical over 10 bases. The V gene's germline CDR1 is MNHEY and CDR2 SVGAGI. This CDR3 has 15 residues. The junction had 7 bases not matched to a gene; V was cut back by 7 bases and J by 2 bases. CDR3 in amino acids: CASTKDRGDQETQYF. The DNA for the CDR3 is TGTGCCAGCACAAAGGACAGGGGGGATCAAGAGACCCAGTACTTC.

The chain carries TRBV18 and TRBJ1-1; 9 bases agree with TRBD1. After removal of 1 base from V and 6 bases from J, the junction contained 6 bases not matched to a gene. Germline V gene sequence: CDR1 KGHSH, CDR2 LQKENI. The CDR3 sequence is 15 residues long. The CDR3 DNA sequence: TGTGCCAGCTCACCACGGGACAGGGAAACTTCTGAAGCTTTCTTT. Amino acid sequence: CASSPRDRETSEAFF.

The rearrangement uses TRBV7-3 and TRBJ2-3; TRBD2 aligns across 10 bases. Losses at the gene ends were 5 bases for V and 3 bases for J; bases not matched to a gene: 11. Germline CDR1 SGHTA, CDR2 FQGTGA. The length of the CDR3 is 17 residues. The CDR3 DNA sequence: TGTGCCAGCAGCCTCCTCCCACTAGCGGGGAAGACAGATACGCAGTATTTT. Encoded protein: CASSLLPLAGKTDTQYF.

The chain joins TRBV6-5 to TRBJ2-3; the match to TRBD1 covers 7 bases. The germline CDR1 and CDR2 sequences are MNHEY and SVGAGI. Unmatched junction bases numbered 6, after V lost 5 bases and J lost 1 base. This CDR3 contains 15 residues. The CDR3 DNA reads TGTGCCAGCAGTCGCCGGGACAGCGGCACAGATACGCAGTATTTT. Protein product: CASSRRDSGTDTQYF.

The chain carries TRBV7-2 and TRBJ2-1; 11 bases are a match to TRBD2. CDR3 length: 17 residues. V trimming: 2 bases; J trimming: 4 bases; junction bases outside the gene matches: 7. CDR1 and CDR2 (germline): SGHTA, FQGNSA. CDR3 DNA sequence: TGTGCCAGCAGCTTACGGAGTAGCGGGGGGGCGTACAATGAGCAGTTCTTC. It encodes CASSLRSSGGAYNEQFF.

The V gene is TRBV11-2, the J gene TRBJ2-3, with TRBD2 identical over 10 bases. The V segment lost 0 bases and the J segment 2 bases; nucleotides outside the gene matches: 11. CDR1 and CDR2 (germline): SGHAT, FQNNGV. The CDR3 spans 19 residues. DNA of the CDR3: TGTGCCAGCAGCTTAGATTCAGGACTAGCGGCCAGATTCACAGATACGCAGTATTTT. It specifies CASSLDSGLAARFTDTQYF. The variable domain in full, with the rest retrieved from reference TRBV11-2 and TRBJ2-3, is EAGVAQSPRYKIIEKRQSVAFWCNPISGHATLYWYQQILGQGPKLLIQFQNNGVVDDSQLPKDRFSAERLKGVDSTLKIQPAKLEDSAVYLCASSLDSGLAARFTDTQYFGPGTRLTVL.

The rearrangement links TRBV25-1 to TRBJ2-7; no clear D. Germline values: CDR1 MGHDK, CDR2 SYGVNS. V dropped 6 bases and J dropped 3 bases, with 6 bases sitting between them. The CDR3 covers 11 residues. CDR3 DNA: TGTGCCAGCAGAGGCTGCTACGAGCAGTACTTC. This sequence encodes CASRGCYEQYF.

This chain connects TRBV11-3 to TRBJ2-4; D is unclear. This CDR3 is built from 19 residues. The germline gives CDR1 SGHNT, CDR2 YENEEA. V lost 5 bases and J lost 0, with 23 bases in between. This chain's CDR3 is CASSERPFGAILAKNIQYF. The CDR3 DNA reads as TGTGCCAGCAGCGAGAGACCGTTTGGTGCGATACTAGCCAAAAACATTCAGTACTTC.

For the CDR3, the DNA is TGTGCTAGTGGTTTGGCCATGGGGGACAGCGGAACCTACGAGCAGTACTTC. Encoded protein: CASGLAMGDSGTYEQYF. The chain links TRBV12-5 to TRBJ2-7; TRBD1 matches at 7 bases. The CDR3 spans 17 residues. V dropped 1 base and J dropped 2; count of bases not matched to a gene: 11. Germline CDR1 is LGHNT and CDR2 is FRNRAP.

The gene calls are TRBV4-3 and TRBJ1-5; D remains ambiguous. CDR3 length equals 14 residues. With 3 bases removed from V and 0 bases from J, the gap between germline ends came to 6 bases. The germline V gene has CDR1 LGHNA and CDR2 YSLEER. The CDR3 sequence: CASSQVSSNQPQHF. The DNA of the CDR3 is TGCGCCAGCAGCCAGGTTTCTAGCAATCAGCCCCAGCATTTT.